This T cell receptor beta chain was identified during a study of blood T cells in healthy people across ages. The sample holds a few counts of this clonotype. Sample-barcoded 5' priming and a J-beta primer mix drove a second PCR of roughly 6 to 12 cycles. Every cDNA molecule bore a tag from a template-switch adaptor containing 12 random nucleotides. TCRdb independently ran MiXCR on the 5' RACE reads; one entry per CDR3 protein. The data show 730,000 or so distinct CDR3 sequences, around 38% seen once. Sequenced material: blood. This clonotype was obtained from a man older than 75 in good health.

This CDR3 is CASSERGHPSTDTQYF. CDR3 sequence (DNA): TGTGCCAGCAGCGAACGGGGACATCCTAGCACAGATACGCAGTATTTT. This chain connects TRBV7-2 to TRBJ2-3; the D gene is possibly TRBD1 (6 bases). Germline assignment: CDR1 SGHTA and CDR2 FQGNSA. The CDR3 runs 16 residues. Trimming left V 5 bases short and J 0 bases short, with 15 bases between.